This entry describes one TCR beta chain. Its antigen is unidentified. The PCR used 60 Vbeta and 13 Jbeta primers. The repertoire was sequenced with immunoSEQ multiplex PCR; TCRdb's copy has only in-frame clones and lacks some. The table shows about 160,000 clones, with around 76% occurring only once. V was cut by 6 bases and J by 3 bases, with 12 bases left in between. The CDR3 spans 13 residues. The germline V gene encodes CDR1 SNHLY and CDR2 FYNNEI. These data originate in a study of cytomegalovirus exposure and HLA in healthy donors. At the level of the study: Earlier sequencing of 200 million or so T cells yielded roughly 100 million unique TCR beta sequences.

Study observations and caveats: A later analysis appeared to link common viral pathogens to several of the most significant clusters. Being productive about 87% or about 30% of the time was typical of most TCR beta V segments in an earlier analysis. Apart from CMV serostatus, no immune exposure information was available.

Sequences were obtained from PBMCs. The receptor comes from a man aged 40-49 years in good health and CMV-seropositive. The gene calls are TRBV2 and TRBJ2-7, with D possibly being TRBD1 (6 bases). CDR3 coding DNA: TGTGCCAGCAGGGGGGACACCATCTACGAGCAGTACTTC. This gives the protein CASRGDTIYEQYF.